These T cell receptor beta chains were read from a single sample in a study of shared clonotypes between healthy human individuals. The protocol was immunoSEQ multiplex PCR, while the TCRdb copy is restricted to in-frame clones and leaves out a portion. The sample consists of about 700,000 clones, around 90% of them appearing once. Sequencing was carried out using naive CD8+ T cells sorted from blood. The receptors here all came from a man aged 25 to 40 in good health. Both conserved end residues are trimmed from each CDR3. The order of the fields is J gene, CDR3 length, V gene, CDR3 protein.

J: TRBJ1-5; length: 13; V: TRBV28; CDR3: ASSDGQGADQPQH
J: TRBJ2-2; length: 16; V: TRBV9; CDR3: ASSVAGQGLSNTGELF
J: TRBJ2-2; length: 12; V: TRBV6-5; CDR3: ASSYRENTGELF
J: TRBJ2-1; length: 13; V: TRBV7-7; CDR3: ASSLVTSANNEQF
J: TRBJ2-7; length: 13; V: TRBV7-9; CDR3: ASSSPDRTTYEQY
J: TRBJ2-3; length: 14; V: TRBV6-6; CDR3: ASSNRGGGTTDTQY
J: TRBJ2-1; length: 12; V: TRBV15; CDR3: ATSPGQGGNEQF
J: TRBJ1-1; length: 12; V: TRBV10-3; CDR3: AISGEGANTEAF
J: TRBJ2-7; length: 11; V: TRBV6-5; CDR3: ASSLAAPYEQY
J: TRBJ2-4; length: 10; V: TRBV19; CDR3: ASRDLGNIQY
J: TRBJ2-2; length: 13; V: TRBV27; CDR3: ASSLDRGLTGELF
J: TRBJ1-3; length: 14; V: TRBV4-1; CDR3: ASSQDAGGPGNTIY
J: TRBJ1-1; length: 13; V: TRBV18; CDR3: ASSLEGAMNTEAF
J: TRBJ2-7; length: 14; V: TRBV7-9; CDR3: ASSLAIGLAAYEQY
J: TRBJ2-7; length: 11; V: TRBV29-1; CDR3: SVLRDRGFEQY
J: TRBJ1-1; length: 11; V: TRBV10-3; CDR3: AISDSTTPEAF